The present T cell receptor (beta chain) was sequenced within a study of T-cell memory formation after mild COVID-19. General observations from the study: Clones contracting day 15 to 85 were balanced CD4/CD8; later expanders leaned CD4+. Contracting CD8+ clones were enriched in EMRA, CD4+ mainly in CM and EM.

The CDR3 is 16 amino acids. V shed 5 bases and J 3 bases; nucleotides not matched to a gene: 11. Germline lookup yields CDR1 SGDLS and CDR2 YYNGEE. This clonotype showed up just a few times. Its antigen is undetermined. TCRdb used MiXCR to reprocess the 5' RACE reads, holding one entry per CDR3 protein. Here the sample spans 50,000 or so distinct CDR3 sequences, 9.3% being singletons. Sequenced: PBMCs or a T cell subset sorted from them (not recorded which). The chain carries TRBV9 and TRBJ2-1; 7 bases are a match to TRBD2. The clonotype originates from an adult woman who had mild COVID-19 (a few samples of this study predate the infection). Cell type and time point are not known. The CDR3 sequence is CASSEDGGTIYNEQFF. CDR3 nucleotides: TGTGCCAGCAGTGAAGACGGGGGGACGATCTACAATGAGCAGTTCTTC.